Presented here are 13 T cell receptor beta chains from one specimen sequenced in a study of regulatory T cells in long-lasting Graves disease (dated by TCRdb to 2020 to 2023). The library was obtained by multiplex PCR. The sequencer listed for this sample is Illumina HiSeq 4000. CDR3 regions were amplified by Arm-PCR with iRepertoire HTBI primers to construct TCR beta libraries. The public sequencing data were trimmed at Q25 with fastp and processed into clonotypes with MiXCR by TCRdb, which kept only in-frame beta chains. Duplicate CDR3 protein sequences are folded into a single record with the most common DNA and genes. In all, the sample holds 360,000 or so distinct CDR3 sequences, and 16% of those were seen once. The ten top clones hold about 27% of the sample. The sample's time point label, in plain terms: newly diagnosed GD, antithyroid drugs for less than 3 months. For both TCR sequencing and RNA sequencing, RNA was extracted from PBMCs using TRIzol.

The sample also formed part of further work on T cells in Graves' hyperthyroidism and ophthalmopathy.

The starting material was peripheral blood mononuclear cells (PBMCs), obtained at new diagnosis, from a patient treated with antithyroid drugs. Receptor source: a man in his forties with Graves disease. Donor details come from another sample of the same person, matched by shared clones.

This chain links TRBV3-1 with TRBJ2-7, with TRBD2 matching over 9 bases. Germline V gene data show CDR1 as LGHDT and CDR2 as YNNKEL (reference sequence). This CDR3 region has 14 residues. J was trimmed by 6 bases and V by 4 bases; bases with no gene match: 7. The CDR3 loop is CASSLREGRAEQYF. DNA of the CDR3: TGTGCCAGCAGCCTGCGGGAGGGTAGGGCCGAGCAGTACTTC.

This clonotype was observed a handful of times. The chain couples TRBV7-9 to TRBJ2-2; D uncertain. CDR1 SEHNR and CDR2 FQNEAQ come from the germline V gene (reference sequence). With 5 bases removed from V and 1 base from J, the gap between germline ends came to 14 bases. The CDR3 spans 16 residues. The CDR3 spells CASSNLLTGNTGELFF. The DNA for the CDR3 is TGTGCCAGCAGCAACCTACTGACGGGGAACACCGGGGAGCTGTTTTTT.

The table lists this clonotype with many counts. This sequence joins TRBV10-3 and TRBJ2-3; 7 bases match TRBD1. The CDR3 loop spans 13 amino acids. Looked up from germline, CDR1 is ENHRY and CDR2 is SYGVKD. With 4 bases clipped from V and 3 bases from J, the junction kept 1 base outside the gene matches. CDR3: CAISGRGTDTQYF. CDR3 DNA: TGTGCCATCAGTGGCAGGGGGACAGATACGCAGTATTTT.

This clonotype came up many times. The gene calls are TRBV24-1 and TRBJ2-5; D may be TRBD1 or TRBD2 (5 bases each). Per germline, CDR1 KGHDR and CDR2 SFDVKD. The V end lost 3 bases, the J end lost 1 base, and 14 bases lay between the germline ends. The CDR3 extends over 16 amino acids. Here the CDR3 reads CATSDPGTDLQETQYF. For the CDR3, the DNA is TGTGCCACCAGTGATCCCGGGACCGACCTCCAAGAGACCCAGTACTTC.

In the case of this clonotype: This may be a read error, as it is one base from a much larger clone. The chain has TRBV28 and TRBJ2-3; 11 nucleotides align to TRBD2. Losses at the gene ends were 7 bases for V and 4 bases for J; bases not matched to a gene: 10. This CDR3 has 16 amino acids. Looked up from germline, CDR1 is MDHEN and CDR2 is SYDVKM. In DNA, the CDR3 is TGTGCCAGCACTCCGGTAGCGGGGGGGCTAGCAGATACGCAGTATTTT. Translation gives CASTPVAGGLADTQYF.

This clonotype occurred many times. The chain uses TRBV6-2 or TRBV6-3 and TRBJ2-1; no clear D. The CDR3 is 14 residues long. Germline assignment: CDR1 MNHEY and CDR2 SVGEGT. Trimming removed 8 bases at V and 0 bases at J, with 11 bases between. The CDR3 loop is CASRTASSYNEQFF. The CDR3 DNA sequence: TGTGCCAGCCGGACCGCCAGCTCCTACAATGAGCAGTTCTTC.

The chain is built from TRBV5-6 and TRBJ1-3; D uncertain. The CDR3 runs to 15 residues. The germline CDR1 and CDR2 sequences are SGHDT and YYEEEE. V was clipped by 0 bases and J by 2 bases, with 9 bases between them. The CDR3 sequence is CASSLEPGTGNTIYF. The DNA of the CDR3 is TGTGCCAGCAGCTTGGAACCTGGGACTGGAAACACCATATATTTT.

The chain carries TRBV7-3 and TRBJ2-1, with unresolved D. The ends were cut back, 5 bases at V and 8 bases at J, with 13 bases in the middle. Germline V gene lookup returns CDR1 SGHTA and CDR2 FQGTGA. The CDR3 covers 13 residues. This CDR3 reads CASSTTPGDEQFF. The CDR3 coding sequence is TGTGCCAGCAGCACGACCCCCGGCGATGAGCAGTTCTTC.

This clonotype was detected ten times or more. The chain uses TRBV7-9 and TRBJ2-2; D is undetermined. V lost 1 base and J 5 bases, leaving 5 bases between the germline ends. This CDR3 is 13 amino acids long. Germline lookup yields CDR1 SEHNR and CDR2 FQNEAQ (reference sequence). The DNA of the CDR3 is TGTGCCAGCAGCTTAGGCAGGACCGGGGAGCTGTTTTTT. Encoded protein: CASSLGRTGELFF. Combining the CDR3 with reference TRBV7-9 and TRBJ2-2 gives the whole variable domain DTGVSQNPRHKITKRGQNVTFRCDPISEHNRLYWYRQTLGQGPEFLTYFQNEAQLEKSRLLSDRFSAERPKGSFSTLEIQRTEQGDSAMYLCASSLGRTGELFFGEGSRLTVL.

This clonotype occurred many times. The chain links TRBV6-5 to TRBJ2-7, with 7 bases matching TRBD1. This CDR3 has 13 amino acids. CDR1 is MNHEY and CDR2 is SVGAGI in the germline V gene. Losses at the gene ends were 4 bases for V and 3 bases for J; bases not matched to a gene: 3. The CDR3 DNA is TGTGCCAGCAGTTGGGCAGGGGGCTACGAGCAGTACTTC. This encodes CASSWAGGYEQYF.

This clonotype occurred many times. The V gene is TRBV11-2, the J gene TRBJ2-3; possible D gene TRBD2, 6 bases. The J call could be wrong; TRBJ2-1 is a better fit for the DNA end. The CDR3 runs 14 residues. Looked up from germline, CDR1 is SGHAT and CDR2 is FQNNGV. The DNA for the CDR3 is TGTGCCAGCAGCTTAATCGGGAGTCGTGATGAGCAGTTCTTC. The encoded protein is CASSLIGSRDEQFF.

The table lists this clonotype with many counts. The CDR3 DNA is TGTGCCAGCATCCGGGACAGATACAATGAGCAGTTCTTC. This encodes CASIRDRYNEQFF. The chain uses TRBV6-1 and TRBJ2-1; 7 nucleotides match TRBD1. CDR3 length: 13 residues. Germline V gene data show CDR1 as MNHNS and CDR2 as SASEGT. V shed 7 bases and J 4 bases; nucleotides not matched to a gene: 4.

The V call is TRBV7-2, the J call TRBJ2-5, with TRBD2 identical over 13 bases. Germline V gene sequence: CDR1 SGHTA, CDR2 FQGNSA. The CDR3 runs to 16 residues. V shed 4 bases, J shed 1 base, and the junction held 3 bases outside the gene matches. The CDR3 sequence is CASSWTSGGSQETQYF. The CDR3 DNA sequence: TGTGCCAGCAGCTGGACTAGCGGGGGTTCCCAAGAGACCCAGTACTTC. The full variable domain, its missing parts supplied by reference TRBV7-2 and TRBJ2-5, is GAGVSQSPSNKVTEKGKDVELRCDPISGHTALYWYRQSLGQGLEFLIYFQGNSAPDKSGLPSDRFSAERTGGSVSTLTIQRTQQEDSAVYLCASSWTSGGSQETQYFGPGTRLLVL.